What follows describes a single T cell receptor beta chain. The sample comes from a study of blood T cell repertoires in COVID-19. This CDR3 region has 15 residues. The V end lost 1 base, the J end lost 4 bases, and 13 bases lay between the germline ends. The germline V gene has CDR1 SGHVS and CDR2 FQNEAQ. Profiling relied on immunoSEQ multiplex PCR, and the TCRdb table lists in-frame clones only, not all of them. In the table there are 150,000 or so clones, around 80% of which are singletons. Sequenced input: PBMCs or T cells enriched from blood (not recorded which). The sequence came from a man aged 45-60 years who had recovered from COVID-19. V gene TRBV7-8 combines with J gene TRBJ2-5, with D maybe TRBD1 (5 bases). The CDR3 here is CASSLDQGVGETQYF. Here the CDR3 DNA reads TGTGCCAGCAGCTTAGATCAGGGTGTGGGAGAGACCCAGTACTTC.